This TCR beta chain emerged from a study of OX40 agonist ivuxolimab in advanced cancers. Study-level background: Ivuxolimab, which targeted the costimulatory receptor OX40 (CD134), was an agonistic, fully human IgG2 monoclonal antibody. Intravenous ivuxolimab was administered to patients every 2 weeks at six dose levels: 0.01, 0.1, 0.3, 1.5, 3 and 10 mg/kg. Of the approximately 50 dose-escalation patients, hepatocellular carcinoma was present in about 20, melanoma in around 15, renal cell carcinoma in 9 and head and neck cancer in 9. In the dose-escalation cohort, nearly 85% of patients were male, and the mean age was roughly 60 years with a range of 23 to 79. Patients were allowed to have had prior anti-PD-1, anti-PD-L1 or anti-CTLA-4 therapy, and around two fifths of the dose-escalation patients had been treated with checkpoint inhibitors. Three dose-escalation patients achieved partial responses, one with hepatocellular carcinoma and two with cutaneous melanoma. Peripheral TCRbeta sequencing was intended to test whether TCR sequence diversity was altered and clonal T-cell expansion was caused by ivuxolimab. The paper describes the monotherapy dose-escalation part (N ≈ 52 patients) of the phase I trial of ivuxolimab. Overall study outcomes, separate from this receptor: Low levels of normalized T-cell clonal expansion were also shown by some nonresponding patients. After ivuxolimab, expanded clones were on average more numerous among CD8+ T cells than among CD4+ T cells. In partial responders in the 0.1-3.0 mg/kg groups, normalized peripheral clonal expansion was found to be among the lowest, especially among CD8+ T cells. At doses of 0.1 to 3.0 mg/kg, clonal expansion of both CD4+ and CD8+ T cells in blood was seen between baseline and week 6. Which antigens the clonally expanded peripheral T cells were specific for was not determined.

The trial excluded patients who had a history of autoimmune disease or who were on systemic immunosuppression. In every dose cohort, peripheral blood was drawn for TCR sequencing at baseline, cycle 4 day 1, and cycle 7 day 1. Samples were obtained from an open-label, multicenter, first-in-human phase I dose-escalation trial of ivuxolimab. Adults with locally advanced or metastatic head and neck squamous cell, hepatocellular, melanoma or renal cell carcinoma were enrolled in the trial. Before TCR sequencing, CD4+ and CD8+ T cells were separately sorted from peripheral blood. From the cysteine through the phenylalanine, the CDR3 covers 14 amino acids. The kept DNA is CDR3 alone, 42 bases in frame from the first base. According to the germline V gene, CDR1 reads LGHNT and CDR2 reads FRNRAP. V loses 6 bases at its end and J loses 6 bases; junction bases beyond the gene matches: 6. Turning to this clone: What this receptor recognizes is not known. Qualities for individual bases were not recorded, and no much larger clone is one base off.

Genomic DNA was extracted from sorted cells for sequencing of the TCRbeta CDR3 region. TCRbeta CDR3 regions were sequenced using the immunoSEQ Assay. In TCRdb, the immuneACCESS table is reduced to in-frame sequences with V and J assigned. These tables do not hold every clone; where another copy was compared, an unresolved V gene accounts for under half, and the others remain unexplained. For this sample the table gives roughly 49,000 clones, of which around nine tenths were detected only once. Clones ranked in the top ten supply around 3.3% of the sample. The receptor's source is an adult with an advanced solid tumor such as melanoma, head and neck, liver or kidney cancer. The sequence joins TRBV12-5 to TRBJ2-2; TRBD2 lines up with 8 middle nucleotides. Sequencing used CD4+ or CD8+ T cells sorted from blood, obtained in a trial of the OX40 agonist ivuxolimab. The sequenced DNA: TGTGCTAGTGGCCCCGGGACTAGGTCCGGGGAGCTGTTTTTT. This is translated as CASGPGTRSGELFF.